Shown below are 31 T cell receptor beta chains from a single sample sequenced in a study of cytomegalovirus exposure and HLA in healthy donors (dated by TCRdb to about 2017). The library came from the immunoSEQ multiplex PCR assay. The multiplex PCR relied on a mix of 60 forward primers for TCR Vbeta segments and 13 reverse primers for TCR Jbeta segments. In TCRdb, the immuneACCESS table is reduced to in-frame sequences with V and J assigned. These tables do not hold every clone; where another copy was compared, an unresolved V gene accounts for under half, and the others remain unexplained. The sample has around 180,000 clones on record, 78% of them singletons. The ten largest clones represent less than 15% of the sample. Sequenced material: PBMCs. These receptors all stem from a woman in her fifties or sixties in good health and CMV-seropositive.

This chain uses TRBV13 with TRBJ2-7; tentatively, D is TRBD2 (5 bases). The CDR3 totals 13 residues. Trimming took off 3 bases at V and 6 bases at J, with 12 bases between the two ends. CDR1 is PRHDT and CDR2 is FYEKMQ in the germline V gene (reference sequence). The CDR3 region is CASSFKQGSEQYF. DNA for the CDR3: TGTGCCAGCAGCTTTAAACAAGGGAGCGAGCAGTACTTC.

The J gene is TRBJ1-2, the V gene TRBV2, with a possible D match to TRBD1 (5 bases). The CDR3 is made up of 12 amino acids. Trimming took off 6 bases at V and 5 bases at J, with 10 bases between the two ends. The germline V gene has CDR1 SNHLY and CDR2 FYNNEI. The CDR3 region has the DNA TGTGCCAGCAGGAGACAGCCGTATGGCTACACCTTC. It specifies CASRRQPYGYTF.

V gene TRBV4-1 combines with J gene TRBJ2-5; a weak D match, TRBD1 (6 bases). The CDR3 runs to 13 residues. V was trimmed by 4 bases and J by 4 bases, leaving 10 bases between them. Germline-derived CDR1 and CDR2 are MGHRA and YSYEKL. In DNA, the CDR3 is TGCGCCAGCAGCCCCACAGGGTTAGAGACCCAGTACTTC. This sequence encodes CASSPTGLETQYF.

This clone was recorded only once. V and J are TRBV28 and TRBJ2-4; D gene unclear. CDR3 length: 12 residues. Trimming stripped 4 bases from V and 6 bases from J, with 7 bases between. Looked up from germline, CDR1 is MDHEN and CDR2 is SYDVKM. In DNA, the CDR3 is TGTGCCAGCAGTTGGAGAGGAAACATTCAGTACTTC. The encoded protein is CASSWRGNIQYF.

This clone was detected once. The V and J genes are TRBV5-6 and TRBJ2-3; 7 bases line up with TRBD2. CDR1 and CDR2 from the germline V gene are SGHDT and YYEEEE. With V trimmed by 4 bases and J by 3 bases, 5 bases remained unmatched. This CDR3 region has 14 residues. Here the CDR3 reads CASSAGLGTDTQYF. In DNA, the CDR3 is TGTGCCAGCAGCGCCGGACTAGGAACAGATACGCAGTATTTT.

The V and J genes are TRBV7-2 and TRBJ1-2; 8 bases map to TRBD1. The V and J ends lost 4 bases and 2 bases, in that order; junction bases with no gene match: 3. The CDR3 contains 14 residues. Germline V lookup: CDR1 SGHTA, CDR2 FQGNSA. CDR3 nucleotide sequence: TGTGCCAGCAGCTCGGGACAGGACAACTATGGCTACACCTTC. Protein: CASSSGQDNYGYTF.

The V and J genes are TRBV4-1 and TRBJ2-2; a possible D gene is TRBD2 (6 bases). The CDR3 loop spans 15 amino acids. Germline-derived CDR1 and CDR2 are MGHRA and YSYEKL. V was shortened by 3 bases and J by 2 bases, with 10 bases between the two germline ends. The CDR3 DNA follows: TGCGCCAGCAGCCAGACTAGAACCAACACCGGGGAGCTGTTTTTT. This sequence encodes CASSQTRTNTGELFF.

This clone has a handful of counts. This rearrangement joins TRBV5-4 to TRBJ2-2; TRBD1 aligns across 9 bases. Germline trimming cut 5 bases from V and 3 bases from J; bases unmatched to any gene: 5. Germline V gene lookup returns CDR1 SGHNT and CDR2 YYREEE (reference sequence). The CDR3 consists of 15 residues. CDR3 sequence reads: CASRGDRVDTGELFF. CDR3 DNA: TGTGCCAGCAGAGGGGACAGGGTGGACACCGGGGAGCTGTTTTTT.

This clone was recorded once. The chain employs TRBV30 and TRBJ2-2, with D unclear. This CDR3 has 11 amino acids. Looked up from germline, CDR1 is GTSNPN and CDR2 is SVGIG (reference sequence). V was shortened by 6 bases and J by 10 bases, with 12 bases between the two germline ends. The CDR3 sequence: CACRWAEELFF. CDR3 nucleotides: TGTGCCTGCAGGTGGGCCGAGGAGCTGTTTTTT.

The chain joins TRBV5-1 to TRBJ2-6; D is perhaps TRBD1 (5 bases). Trimming removed 5 bases from V and 4 bases from J, with 13 bases in between. Germline V gene lookup returns CDR1 SGHRS and CDR2 YFSETQ. CDR3 size: 15 residues. CDR3 loop: CASRNIRGGANVLTF. CDR3 sequence (DNA): TGCGCCAGCAGAAACATAAGGGGAGGGGCCAACGTCCTGACTTTC.

The chain joins TRBV2 to TRBJ1-6; perhaps TRBD1 as D (5 bases). Between the trimmed V and J ends, which lost 4 bases and 7 bases, there was a span of 14 bases. CDR3 size: 15 residues. The germline V gene has CDR1 SNHLY and CDR2 FYNNEI. CDR3 sequence reads: CASSVSRVGNSPLHF. The CDR3 DNA sequence: TGTGCCAGCAGTGTCTCCAGGGTTGGAAATTCACCCCTCCACTTT.

The V gene is TRBV4-1, the J gene TRBJ2-3; weak D call: TRBD1 (7 bases). This CDR3 contains 16 residues. Trimming shortened V by 2 bases and J by 3 bases, and 15 bases separated the two germline ends. CDR1 is MGHRA, CDR2 YSYEKL, per germline. The CDR3 DNA is TGCGCCAGCAGCCAACCCAGGAGGGGGCCGACAGATACGCAGTATTTT. Protein product: CASSQPRRGPTDTQYF.

This clone has more than one count but fewer than ten. The gene calls are TRBV5-1 and TRBJ2-6; 9 nucleotides line up with TRBD1. V lost 3 bases, J lost 1 base, and 5 bases stayed unmatched. The CDR3 totals 17 residues. Germline-derived CDR1 and CDR2 are SGHRS and YFSETQ. CDR3 residues: CASSSTGGLSGANVLTF. CDR3 bases: TGCGCCAGCAGCTCGACAGGGGGTCTGTCTGGGGCCAACGTCCTGACTTTC. The full variable domain, with the rest looked up from reference TRBV5-1 and TRBJ2-6, is KAGVTQTPRYLIKTRGQQVTLSCSPISGHRSVSWYQQTPGQGLQFLFEYFSETQRNKGNFPGRFSGRQFSNSRSEMNVSTLELGDSALYLCASSSTGGLSGANVLTFGAGSRLTVL.

This clone was counted between two and nine times. The chain has TRBV6-1 and TRBJ2-7; 8 nucleotides line up with TRBD1. Germline V lookup: CDR1 MNHNS, CDR2 SASEGT. Losses at the gene ends were 3 bases for V and 3 bases for J; bases not matched to a gene: 7. This CDR3 is 15 amino acids long. CDR3 residues: CASSEKNRGSYEQYF. The CDR3 DNA follows: TGTGCCAGCAGTGAGAAGAACAGGGGGAGCTACGAGCAGTACTTC.

In nucleotides, the CDR3 is TGCGCCAGCAGCCACCCGGCACGCAATCTAGACTATGGCTACACCTTC. Protein sequence: CASSHPARNLDYGYTF. The chain has TRBV4-1 and TRBJ1-2; D not certain. V was cut by 3 bases and J by 3 bases, with 17 bases left in between. The length of the CDR3 is 16 residues. CDR1 is MGHRA, CDR2 YSYEKL, per germline.

The table lists this clone with a count of one. V is TRBV7-9 and J is TRBJ1-2; TRBD1 matches 7 bases. The junction had 6 bases not matched to a gene; V was cut back by 2 bases and J by 6 bases. CDR3 length: 14 amino acids. Germline V gives CDR1 SEHNR, CDR2 FQNEAQ (reference sequence). CDR3 sequence reads: CASSLLSGGHGYTF. The CDR3 DNA reads as TGTGCCAGCAGCTTACTCTCAGGGGGACATGGCTACACCTTC.

This chain connects TRBV11-1 to TRBJ2-7; 7 nucleotides match TRBD2. Germline V gives CDR1 SGHAT, CDR2 FQDESV (reference sequence). J lost 6 bases, V lost 8 bases, and 10 bases had no gene match. The length of the CDR3 is 13 residues. The chain's CDR3 is CASVLREGLEQYF. The CDR3 DNA reads as TGTGCCAGCGTCCTCAGGGAGGGACTCGAGCAGTACTTC.

V and J are TRBV7-9 and TRBJ2-1; 9 bases line up with TRBD2. The CDR3 runs to 16 residues. Germline V gene lookup returns CDR1 SEHNR and CDR2 FQNEAQ (reference sequence). Germline trimming cut 5 bases from V and 7 bases from J; bases unmatched to any gene: 12. CDR3 nucleotides: TGTGCCAGCAGCCTCGCGGGGGGGCTTTCGGGGAATGAGCAGTTCTTC. Its protein product is CASSLAGGLSGNEQFF.

J is TRBJ1-1 and V is TRBV5-6; a weak D match, TRBD1 (5 bases). CDR1 SGHDT and CDR2 YYEEEE come from the germline V gene. Trimming shortened V by 3 bases and J by 5 bases, and 14 bases separated the two germline ends. CDR3 length equals 14 residues. The CDR3 DNA follows: TGTGCCAGCAGCTCGAGCAGGGTGACGACTGAAGCTTTCTTT. Translation gives CASSSSRVTTEAFF.

V is TRBV19 and J is TRBJ2-2; 7 nucleotides agree with TRBD1. CDR3 length: 14 amino acids. Trimming cost V 6 bases and J 3 bases; bases outside gene matches: 4. Germline V lookup: CDR1 LNHDA, CDR2 SQIVND (reference sequence). CDR3 sequence (DNA): TGTGCCAGTAGCGGGACAGATTACACCGGGGAGCTGTTTTTT. It is translated as CASSGTDYTGELFF. Together with reference TRBV19 and TRBJ2-2, the CDR3 gives the full variable domain: DGGITQSPKYLFRKEGQNVTLSCEQNLNHDAMYWYRQDPGQGLRLIYYSQIVNDFQKGDIAEGYSVSREKKESFPLTVTSAQKNPTAFYLCASSGTDYTGELFFGEGSRLTVL.

This rearrangement joins TRBV5-1 to TRBJ2-7, with D tentatively TRBD1 (7 bases). The germline CDR1 and CDR2 sequences are SGHRS and YFSETQ. The length of the CDR3 is 15 residues. The V gene lost 4 bases and the J gene lost 5 bases, with 19 bases spanning the gap. The CDR3 DNA sequence: TGCGCCAGCAGCCCCGAGCCGACAGGGAGGAACGAGCAGTACTTC. Protein sequence: CASSPEPTGRNEQYF.

This clone has more than one count but fewer than ten. The chain recombines TRBV6-5 with TRBJ1-1; 12 bases fit TRBD1. The CDR3 contains 15 residues. V was pared by 6 bases and J by 2 bases, with 4 bases of the junction left unmatched. Germline V lookup: CDR1 MNHEY, CDR2 SVGAGI. The CDR3 DNA sequence: TGTGCCAGCAGGGGACAGGGGGCAGGAAACACTGAAGCTTTCTTT. It specifies CASRGQGAGNTEAFF.

The chain couples TRBV2 to TRBJ2-5, with TRBD2 identical over 13 bases. This CDR3 contains 15 residues. Germline V gene data show CDR1 as SNHLY and CDR2 as FYNNEI. J gave up 5 bases and V 5 bases, and 5 bases lay outside the gene matches. DNA of the CDR3: TGTGCCAGCAGTCTACTAGCGGGGGGGCTTGAGACCCAGTACTTC. This codes for CASSLLAGGLETQYF.

The rearrangement uses TRBV10-3 and TRBJ1-6; unclear D gene. The CDR3 length is 15 residues. Germline V gene data show CDR1 as ENHRY and CDR2 as SYGVKD. Trimming cost V 3 bases and J 4 bases, with 10 bases left between them. This CDR3 reads CAISDPGQYNSPLHF. CDR3 sequence (DNA): TGTGCCATCAGTGATCCGGGTCAGTATAATTCACCCCTCCACTTT.

The DNA for the CDR3 is TGTGCCAGCCAAACAGGGGGCGACTATGGCTACACCTTC. Protein sequence: CASQTGGDYGYTF. The chain has TRBV6-1 and TRBJ1-2; TRBD1 matches 9 bases. The CDR3 extends over 13 amino acids. Germline CDR1 and CDR2: MNHNS and SASEGT. V was pared by 8 bases and J by 3 bases, with 4 bases of the junction left unmatched.

V and J are TRBV4-2 and TRBJ2-3; TRBD2 matches at 9 bases. The CDR3 covers 15 residues. J lost 3 bases, V lost 7 bases, and 8 bases had no gene match. Germline V gene lookup returns CDR1 LGHNA and CDR2 YNFKEQ. CDR3 sequence (DNA): TGTGCCAGCACCACGGCTAGCGGGAAGACAGATACGCAGTATTTT. Translating gives CASTTASGKTDTQYF.

The chain carries TRBV19 and TRBJ2-1, with 7 positions matching TRBD1. This CDR3 comprises 16 residues. The ends lost 4 bases at V and 0 bases at J; junction bases unmatched: 6. Germline V gives CDR1 LNHDA, CDR2 SQIVND (reference sequence). The CDR3 DNA follows: TGTGCCAGTAGTAACCTCCGGGACAGCTCCTACAATGAGCAGTTCTTC. The encoded protein is CASSNLRDSSYNEQFF. The full variable domain, completed using reference TRBV19 and TRBJ2-1, is DGGITQSPKYLFRKEGQNVTLSCEQNLNHDAMYWYRQDPGQGLRLIYYSQIVNDFQKGDIAEGYSVSREKKESFPLTVTSAQKNPTAFYLCASSNLRDSSYNEQFFGPGTRLTVL.

The chain carries TRBV30 and TRBJ1-2; possibly TRBD1 for D (5 bases). The V gene lost 3 bases and the J gene lost 7 bases, with 21 bases spanning the gap. The CDR3 runs 15 residues. Germline V lookup: CDR1 GTSNPN, CDR2 SVGIG (reference sequence). CDR3 nucleotides: TGTGCCTGGAGCCGGGGACTCCTTGAACCCTTTGGCTACACCTTC. It specifies CAWSRGLLEPFGYTF. The full variable domain, completed using reference TRBV30 and TRBJ1-2, is SQTIHQWPATLVQPVGSPLSLECTVEGTSNPNLYWYRQAAGRGLQLLFYSVGIGQISSEVPQNLSASRPQDRQFILSSKKLLLSDSGFYLCAWSRGLLEPFGYTFGSGTRLTVV.

V usage is TRBV27 and J usage is TRBJ1-5; D ambiguous. The CDR3 sequence is 14 residues long. Germline V gives CDR1 MNHEY, CDR2 SMNVEV (reference sequence). V shed 1 base and J shed 2 bases, with 6 bases lying between them. The CDR3 loop is CASSLYQGNQPQHF. The DNA for the CDR3 is TGTGCCAGCAGTTTATATCAGGGCAATCAGCCCCAGCATTTT.

The chain uses TRBV30 and TRBJ2-2; possible D gene TRBD1, 5 bases. The CDR3 is 13 amino acids. Germline-derived CDR1 and CDR2 are GTSNPN and SVGIG (reference sequence). V was pared by 1 base and J by 4 bases, with 7 bases between. The CDR3 DNA sequence: TGTGCCTGGAGTGGACAGTTCACCGGGGAGCTGTTTTTT. The encoded protein is CAWSGQFTGELFF.

This clone was counted only a few times. CDR3 coding DNA: TGTGCCAGCAGCTTAAAGGGGACCTACGAGCAGTACTTC. Its translation is CASSLKGTYEQYF. The chain combines TRBV5-4 with TRBJ2-7; D might be TRBD1 (5 bases). This CDR3 spans 13 amino acids. V shed 2 bases and J shed 2 bases, with 8 bases lying between them. Germline CDR1 SGHNT, CDR2 YYREEE (reference sequence).